This T cell receptor beta chain was sequenced for a study of blood T cells in healthy people across ages. Trimming took 3 bases from V and 0 from J; bases not matched to a gene: 5. The germline V gene has CDR1 SGHVS and CDR2 FQNEAQ. CDR3 size: 15 residues. Alongside a J-beta primer mix, a sample-barcoded 5' primer served in a second PCR lasting about 7 to 12 cycles. TCRdb recomputed calls from the 5' RACE reads with MiXCR, one row per CDR3 protein. The data show under 1,000,000 distinct CDR3 sequences, with around 45% seen just once and 15% to 20% held by the top ten. This clonotype was seen at least ten times.

Material for sequencing was blood. The J gene is TRBJ2-7, the V gene TRBV7-8; 7 nucleotides agree with TRBD1. This TCR derives from a man of 80 years or more in good health. For the CDR3, the DNA is TGTGCCAGCAGCTTTAAATGGGACAGCTCCTACGAGCAGTACTTC. Translating gives CASSFKWDSSYEQYF.